Described below is a single T cell receptor (beta chain) sequence and its context. V lost 1 base, J lost 2 bases, and 3 bases lay in between. Germline V gene lookup returns CDR1 DFQATT and CDR2 SNEGSKA (reference sequence). The CDR3 contains 12 residues. Genomic DNA acted as the template from which TCR beta VDJ combination and CDR3 sequence profiling were carried out. TCRdb re-called the reads with MiXCR, one entry per CDR3 protein. In the table there are about 200,000 distinct CDR3 sequences, 60% to 80% of which are singletons. This specimen comes from a study of CD8+CD57+ T cells in acquired aplastic anemia. Previously, flow cytometry had revealed CD8+CD57+ cell expansion in the patients chosen for sequencing.

This TCR derives from a human donor with aplastic anemia. Sequences were obtained from sorted CD4+, CD8+, or CD8+CD57+ T cells (not recorded which) from PBMCs. The chain is built from TRBV20-1 and TRBJ2-1; the D is unclear. Written as DNA, the CDR3 is TGCAGTGCTAGAGGTACCTACAATGAGCAGTTCTTC. It translates to CSARGTYNEQFF.